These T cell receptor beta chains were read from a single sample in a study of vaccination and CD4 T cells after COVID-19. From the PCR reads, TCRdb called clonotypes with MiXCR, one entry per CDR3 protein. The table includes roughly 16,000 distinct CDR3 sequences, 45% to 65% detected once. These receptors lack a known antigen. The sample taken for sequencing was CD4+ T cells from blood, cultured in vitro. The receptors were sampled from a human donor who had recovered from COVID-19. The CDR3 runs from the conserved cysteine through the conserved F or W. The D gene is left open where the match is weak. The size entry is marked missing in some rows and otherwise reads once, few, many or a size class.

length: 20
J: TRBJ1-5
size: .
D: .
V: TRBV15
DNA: TGTGCCACCAGCAAAAAGGCGGGGGACTGGGCGTTGACGAGCAATCAGCCCCAGCATTTT
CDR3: CATSKKAGDWALTSNQPQHF

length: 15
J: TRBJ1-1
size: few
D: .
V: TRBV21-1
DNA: TGTGCCAGCAGCAAGGTAGCGTGGGGCAGAGGGTGGGCTTTCTTT
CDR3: CASSKVAWGRGWAFF

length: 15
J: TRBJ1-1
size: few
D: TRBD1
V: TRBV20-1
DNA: TGCAGTGCTAGACCCACACAGGGGGGCAACACTGAAGCTTTCTTT
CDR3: CSARPTQGGNTEAFF

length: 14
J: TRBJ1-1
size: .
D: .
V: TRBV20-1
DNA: TGCAGTGCTAGGAATAGTGGGGGGGGCACTGAAGCTTTCTTT
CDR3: CSARNSGGGTEAFF

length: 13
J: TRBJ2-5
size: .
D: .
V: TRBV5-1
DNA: TGCGCCAGCGGCGGGACACCCCAAGAGACCCAGTACTTC
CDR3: CASGGTPQETQYF

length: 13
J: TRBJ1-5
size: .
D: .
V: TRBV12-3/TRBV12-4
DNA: TGTGCCAGCAGTCCGACCTTCAATCAGCCCCAGCATTTT
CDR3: CASSPTFNQPQHF

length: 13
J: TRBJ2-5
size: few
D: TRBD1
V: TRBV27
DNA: TGTGCCAGCAGTCGGACAGGTCAAGAGACCCAGTACTTC
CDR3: CASSRTGQETQYF

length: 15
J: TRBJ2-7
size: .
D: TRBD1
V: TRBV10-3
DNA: TGTGCCATCAGCGCCGACAGGGGGGGTAAAAGCGAGCAGTACTTC
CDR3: CAISADRGGKSEQYF

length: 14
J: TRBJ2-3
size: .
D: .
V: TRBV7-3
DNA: TGTGCCAGCAGCCCAGGACTACAATCAGATACGCAGTATTTT
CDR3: CASSPGLQSDTQYF

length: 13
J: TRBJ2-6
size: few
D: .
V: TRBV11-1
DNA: TGTGCCAGCAGCTTAGTGGAGCCCAACGTCCTGACTTTC
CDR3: CASSLVEPNVLTF

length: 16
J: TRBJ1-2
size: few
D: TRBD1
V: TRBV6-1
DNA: TGTGCCAGCAGTGAAGCGGTTTCCCAGGGGGCCTATGGCTACACCTTC
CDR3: CASSEAVSQGAYGYTF

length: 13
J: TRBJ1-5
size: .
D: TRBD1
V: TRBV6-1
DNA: TGTGCCAGCGGAGACAGGGACCGACAGCCCCAGCATTTT
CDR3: CASGDRDRQPQHF

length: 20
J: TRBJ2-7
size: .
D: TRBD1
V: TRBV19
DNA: TGTGCCAGTAGTAACCCGACAGGTCCCCTGTGGGGACAGGGGGCCTACGAGCAGTACTTC
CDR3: CASSNPTGPLWGQGAYEQYF

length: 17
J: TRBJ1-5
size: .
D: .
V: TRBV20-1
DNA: TGCAGTGGGGCGACTGACTCGTCTCCACTCAGAGCTCAGCCCCAGCATTTT
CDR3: CSGATDSSPLRAQPQHF

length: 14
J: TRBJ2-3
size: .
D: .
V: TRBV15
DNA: TGTGCCACCAGCAGTAGGGGGGGTCGAGATACGCAGTATTTT
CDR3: CATSSRGGRDTQYF

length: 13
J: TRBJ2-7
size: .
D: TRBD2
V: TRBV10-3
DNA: TGTGCCATCAGTGATAGCGGGAGGGCCGTTCTGTACTTC
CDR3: CAISDSGRAVLYF

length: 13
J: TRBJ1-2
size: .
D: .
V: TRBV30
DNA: TGTGCCTGGGGGGGGGACGGATACTATGGCTACACCTTC
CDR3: CAWGGDGYYGYTF

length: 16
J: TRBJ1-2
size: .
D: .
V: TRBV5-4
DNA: TGTGCCAGCAGCTTGCCCCAACAAGGGGTCCACTATGGCTACACCTTC
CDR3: CASSLPQQGVHYGYTF

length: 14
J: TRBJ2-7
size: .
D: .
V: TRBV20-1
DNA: TGCAGTGCTAGGCCTACTCTACCCCCCTACGAGCAGTACTTC
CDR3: CSARPTLPPYEQYF

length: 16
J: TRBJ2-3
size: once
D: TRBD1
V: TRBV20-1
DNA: TGCAGTGCTAGAGATCACCAGGGGGCCGGCACAGATACGCAGTATTTT
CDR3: CSARDHQGAGTDTQYF

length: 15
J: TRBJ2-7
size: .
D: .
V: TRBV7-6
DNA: TGTGCCAGCAGCTTAGAATTGGGGGACATGGGCGAGCAGTACTTC
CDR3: CASSLELGDMGEQYF

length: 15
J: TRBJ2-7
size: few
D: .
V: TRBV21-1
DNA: TGTGCCAGCAGCAATGTAACAGGGGCGCCCTACGAGCAGTACTTC
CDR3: CASSNVTGAPYEQYF

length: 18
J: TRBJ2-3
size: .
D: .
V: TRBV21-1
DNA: TGTGCCAGCAGCAAAATAAACCCTAGCGGGAGACCTGGAGATACGCAGTATTTT
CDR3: CASSKINPSGRPGDTQYF

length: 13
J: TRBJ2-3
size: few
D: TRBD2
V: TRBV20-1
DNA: TGCAGTGCTAGGACTAGCTGGACAGATACGCAGTATTTT
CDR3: CSARTSWTDTQYF

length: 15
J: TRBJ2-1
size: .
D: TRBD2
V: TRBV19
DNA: TGTGCCAGTAGTCTCGGACTAGCGGGGACCAATGAGCAGTTCTTC
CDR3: CASSLGLAGTNEQFF

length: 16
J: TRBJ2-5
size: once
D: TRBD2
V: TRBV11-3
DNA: TGTGCCAGCAGCTTGACGGGACTAGCGCGAGAAGAGACCCAGTACTTC
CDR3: CASSLTGLAREETQYF

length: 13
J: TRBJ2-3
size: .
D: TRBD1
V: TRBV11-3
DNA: TGTGCCAGCAGCTGGACAGGGGCAGATACGCAGTATTTT
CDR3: CASSWTGADTQYF

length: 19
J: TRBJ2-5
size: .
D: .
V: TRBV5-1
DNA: TGCGCCAGCAGCTTGGGGCCGGGTCGGATAGGAGCAGGGTGGGAGACCCAGTACTTC
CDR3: CASSLGPGRIGAGWETQYF

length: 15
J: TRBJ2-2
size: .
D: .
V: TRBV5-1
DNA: TGCGCCAGCAGCTTCCCATCGGGGGCCACGGGGGAGCTGTTTTTT
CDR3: CASSFPSGATGELFF

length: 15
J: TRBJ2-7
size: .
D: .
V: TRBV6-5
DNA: TGTGCCAGCAGTTCAACAGGGTTTTCCTCCTACGAGCAGTACTTC
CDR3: CASSSTGFSSYEQYF

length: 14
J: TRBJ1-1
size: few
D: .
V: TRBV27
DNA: TGTGCCAGCAGTTTACAGGGAGGCGGCACTGAAGCTTTCTTT
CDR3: CASSLQGGGTEAFF